The clone carrying this T cell receptor (beta chain) was counted ten times or more. Deletions cut 4 bases from V and 3 bases from J, with 12 bases between. The CDR3 loop spans 15 amino acids. Per the germline V gene, CDR1 is SGHVS and CDR2 is FNYEAQ. TCRdb reprocessed the RT-PCR reads via MiXCR and lists one record per CDR3 protein. The profile shows about 680,000 distinct CDR3 sequences, over 12% of them singletons. The origin of this receptor is a female donor in good health, serving as a healthy control. V usage is TRBV7-6 and J usage is TRBJ1-4; TRBD1 might be the D (6 bases). Input material: memory CD4+ T cells from blood. CDR3 DNA sequence: TGTGCCAGCAGCTCGGGCCCAGGGGCTAATGAAAAACTGTTTTTT. Translated, it gives CASSSGPGANEKLFF.